This is a list of T cell receptor beta chains from one sample in a study of CD8 T cells in Susac syndrome. MiXCR, run by TCRdb on the immunoSEQ multiplex PCR reads, gives a single entry per CDR3 protein. Here the sample spans some 95,000 distinct CDR3 sequences, about 93% being singletons. Sequenced sample: CD8+ T cells from PBMCs. Receptors originate from a human donor in good health. Both conserved end residues are part of each CDR3. The order of the fields is D gene, V gene, CDR3 protein. A D gene is named only where the DNA matches it firmly.

>TRBD2|TRBV29-1
CSVETSRDYEQYF
>.|TRBV7-8
CASSIKSSYNEQFF
>.|TRBV12-3/TRBV12-4
CASSFGASYEQYF
>.|TRBV2
CASSEFVKDEAFF
>.|TRBV3-1
CASSQGIKGGVIEGAYGYTF
>.|TRBV29-1
CSFKRGHGYTF
>.|TRBV7-9
CASSPSLDEKLFF
>.|TRBV6-5
CASSYSWVGEQYF
>TRBD1|TRBV20-1
CSASVHETGTYEQYF
>TRBD1|TRBV13
CASSHGTGADTQYF
>.|TRBV11-2
CASSLGPGAGEQYF
>.|TRBV29-1
CSVEDVTAGANVLTF
>.|TRBV7-9
CASSPTTGVYEQYF